The T cell receptor (beta chain) under discussion was sequenced for a study of memory CD4+ T cells and cytomegalovirus serostatus. In the case of this clone: Its matching antigen is unknown.

The sort gate was single viable CD3+CD4+CD8-CD45RO+ cells for memory CD4+ T cells. The study's findings and limits: Of 150 to 200 reported CMV TCRbeta sequences, just over 65 were found in memory CD4+ repertoires.

Germline CDR1 LGHNA, CDR2 YNFKEQ. Germline trimming cut 3 bases from V and 3 bases from J; bases unmatched to any gene: 2. The CDR3 is made up of 14 amino acids. In the original workflow: Out-of-frame sequences were removed, leaving roughly 2,200,000 distinct TCRbeta sequences. The assay was immunoSEQ multiplex PCR, and TCRdb's table has in-frame clones only and misses some. V and J calls plus clone size are reproduced from that table; the DNA served to infer D and trimming. Among about 48,000 clones listed, 78% were seen once. The sequencing sample was made of memory CD4+ T cells from blood. V and J are TRBV4-2 and TRBJ2-7, with TRBD2 identical over 10 bases. The sequence was obtained from an adult in good health and CMV-seronegative. The chain's CDR3 is CASSHRTSGYEQYF. CDR3 DNA: TGTGCCAGCAGCCATCGGACTAGCGGCTACGAGCAGTACTTC.